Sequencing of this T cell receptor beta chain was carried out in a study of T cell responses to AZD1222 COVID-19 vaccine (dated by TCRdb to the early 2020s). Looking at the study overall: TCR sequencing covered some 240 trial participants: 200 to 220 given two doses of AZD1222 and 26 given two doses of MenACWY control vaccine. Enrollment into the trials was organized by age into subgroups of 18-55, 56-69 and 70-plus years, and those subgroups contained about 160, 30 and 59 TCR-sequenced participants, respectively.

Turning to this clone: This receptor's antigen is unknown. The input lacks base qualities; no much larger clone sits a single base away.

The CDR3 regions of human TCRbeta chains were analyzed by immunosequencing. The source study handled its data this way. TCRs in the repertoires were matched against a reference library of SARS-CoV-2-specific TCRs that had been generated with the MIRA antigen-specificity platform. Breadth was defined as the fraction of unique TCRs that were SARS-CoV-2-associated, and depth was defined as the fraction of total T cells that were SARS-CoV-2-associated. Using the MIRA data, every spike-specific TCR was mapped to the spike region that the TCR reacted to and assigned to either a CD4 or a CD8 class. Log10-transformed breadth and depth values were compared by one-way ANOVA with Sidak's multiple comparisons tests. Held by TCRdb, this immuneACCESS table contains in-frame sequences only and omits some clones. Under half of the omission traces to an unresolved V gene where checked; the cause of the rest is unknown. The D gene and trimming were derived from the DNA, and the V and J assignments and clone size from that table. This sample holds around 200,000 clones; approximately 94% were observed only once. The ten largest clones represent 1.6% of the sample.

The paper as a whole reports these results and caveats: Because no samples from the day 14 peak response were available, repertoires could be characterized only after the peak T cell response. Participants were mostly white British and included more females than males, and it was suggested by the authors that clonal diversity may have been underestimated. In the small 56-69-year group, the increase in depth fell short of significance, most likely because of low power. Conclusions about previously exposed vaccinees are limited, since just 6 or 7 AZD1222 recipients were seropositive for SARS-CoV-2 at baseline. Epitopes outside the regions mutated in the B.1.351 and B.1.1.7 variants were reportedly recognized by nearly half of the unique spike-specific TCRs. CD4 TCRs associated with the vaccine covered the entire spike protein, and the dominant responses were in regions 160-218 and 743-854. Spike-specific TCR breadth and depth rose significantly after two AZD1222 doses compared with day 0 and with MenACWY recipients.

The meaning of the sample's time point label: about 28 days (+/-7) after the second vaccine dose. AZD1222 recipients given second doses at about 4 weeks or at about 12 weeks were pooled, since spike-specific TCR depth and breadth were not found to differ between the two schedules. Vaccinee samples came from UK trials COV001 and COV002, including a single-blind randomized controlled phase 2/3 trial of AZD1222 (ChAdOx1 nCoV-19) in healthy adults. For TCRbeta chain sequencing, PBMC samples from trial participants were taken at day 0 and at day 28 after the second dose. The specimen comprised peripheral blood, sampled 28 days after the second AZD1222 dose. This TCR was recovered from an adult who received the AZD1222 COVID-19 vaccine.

The sequenced DNA: TGCGCCAGCAGCTTGGCTGGTGGATTAGAGCAGTTCTTC. This is translated as CASSLAGGLEQFF. The chain is made from TRBV5-1 and TRBJ2-1; no D gene call is confident. From the cysteine through the phenylalanine, the CDR3 covers 13 amino acids. Only CDR3 DNA is held: 39 bases, read in frame from base 1. The germline V gene specifies SGHRS as CDR1 and YFSETQ as CDR2. The V end loses 0 bases and the J end loses 10 bases, and a stretch of 11 bases separates them.